The 18 T cell receptor beta chains given below trace back to one sample, sequenced in a study of cytomegalovirus exposure and HLA in healthy donors. PCR involved 60 Vbeta and 13 Jbeta primers. Sequencing was performed with immunoSEQ multiplex PCR; in TCRdb, only in-frame clones are kept and a portion is missing. The sample holds some 150,000 clones, roughly 84% seen once. The source material was PBMCs. The source is a male donor in good health and CMV-seronegative.

The chain links TRBV29-1 to TRBJ1-6; 7 bases match TRBD1. The CDR3 extends over 13 amino acids. Germline V CDR1 and CDR2: SQVTM, ANQGSEA. The J segment lost 7 bases and the V segment lost 4 bases, leaving 4 bases of the junction unmatched. The DNA of the CDR3 is TGCAGCGTTGCAGGGACAGCGAATTCACCCCTCCACTTT. It codes for CSVAGTANSPLHF.

The V gene is TRBV18, the J gene TRBJ2-7; 7 nucleotides match TRBD1. V was clipped by 4 bases and J by 7 bases; unmatched bases: 7. In germline, CDR1 is KGHSH, CDR2 LQKENI. The CDR3 has 13 amino acids. CDR3 amino acids: CASSQMTGNEQYF. The CDR3 DNA reads TGTGCCAGCTCACAAATGACAGGGAATGAGCAGTACTTC.

This clone showed up just once. The genes are TRBV29-1 and TRBJ1-1, with 7 bases aligning to TRBD1. The CDR3 length is 16 residues. The V gene's germline CDR1 is SQVTM and CDR2 ANQGSEA. After removal of 7 bases from V and 3 bases from J, the junction contained 17 bases not matched to a gene. Here the CDR3 DNA reads TGCAGCGCTCGCGACAGGGTCCGAGTCGGGGACACTGAAGCTTTCTTT. Its protein product is CSARDRVRVGDTEAFF.

In the case of this clone: At one of its ends the junction is not consistent with the germline gene, which may arise from a read error. The V call is TRBV6-5, the J call TRBJ1-5, with 7 positions matching TRBD1. Germline V gives CDR1 MNHEY, CDR2 SVGAGI. The CDR3 is 14 amino acids. The DNA for the CDR3 is TGTGCCAGCAGTAGACAGGGAGGTGGACAGCCCCATCATTTT. This encodes CASSRQGGGQPHHF.

The chain employs TRBV19 and TRBJ2-2; 9 bases align to TRBD2. Germline CDR1 and CDR2: LNHDA and SQIVND (reference sequence). The CDR3 totals 14 residues. V lost 4 bases, J lost 6 bases, and 3 bases stayed unmatched. DNA of the CDR3: TGTGCCAGTAGTAGCGGGAGGGGGGCCGGGGAGCTGTTTTTT. As protein: CASSSGRGAGELFF.

The V call is TRBV6-5, the J call TRBJ2-1; TRBD1 aligns across 11 bases. Trimming at V came to 9 bases and at J to 13 bases, leaving 5 bases not matched to a gene. Germline CDR1 reads MNHEY; CDR2 reads SVGAGI. The CDR3 runs to 11 residues. The CDR3 DNA reads as TGTGCCAGTCGGGACAGGGGGACCCAGTTCTTC. Translated: CASRDRGTQFF.

The rearrangement joins TRBV9 to TRBJ2-2; D not certain. V was trimmed by 0 bases and J by 4 bases, leaving 13 bases between them. Germline assignment: CDR1 SGDLS and CDR2 YYNGEE. The CDR3 sequence is 16 residues long. In DNA, the CDR3 is TGTGCCAGCAGCGTAGACCTCCAGCGTGGCACCGGGGAGCTGTTTTTT. Amino acid sequence: CASSVDLQRGTGELFF.

The J gene is TRBJ1-2, the V gene TRBV6-5; maybe TRBD1 (5 bases). The CDR3 length is 13 residues. In germline, CDR1 is MNHEY, CDR2 SVGAGI. The germline V and J ends were trimmed by 7 bases and 2 bases, with 11 bases remaining between them. The CDR3 bases are TGTGCCAGCACCCCGGGGGTAAACTATGGCTACACCTTC. It translates to CASTPGVNYGYTF.

This clone was seen only a few times. J is TRBJ2-2 and V is TRBV7-9; 15 nucleotides agree with TRBD2. The V and J ends lost 5 bases and 6 bases, in that order; junction bases with no gene match: 4. Germline CDR1 and CDR2: SEHNR and FQNEAQ (reference sequence). The CDR3 has 16 amino acids. The CDR3 here is CASSMGLAGGPGELFF. The CDR3 DNA reads TGTGCCAGCAGCATGGGACTAGCGGGGGGACCCGGGGAGCTGTTTTTT.

This clone has a handful of counts. V and J are TRBV9 and TRBJ2-2, with D possibly being TRBD2 (5 bases). The CDR3 loop spans 16 amino acids. Trimming stripped 4 bases from V and 7 bases from J, with 20 bases between. The germline V gene encodes CDR1 SGDLS and CDR2 YYNGEE. The CDR3 protein is CASSYLLGGKGGELFF. The CDR3 DNA reads as TGTGCCAGCAGCTACCTTCTTGGAGGAAAGGGCGGGGAGCTGTTTTTT.

This clone showed up just once. As DNA, the CDR3 is TGTGCCAGCAGCTTAGATACCTTACAGGGGGTAACGGGGAACACTGAAGCTTTCTTT. Its translation: CASSLDTLQGVTGNTEAFF. The chain joins TRBV7-9 to TRBJ1-1, with 8 nucleotides matching TRBD1. The CDR3 length is 19 residues. The V and J ends lost 1 base and 1 base, in that order; junction bases with no gene match: 14. The germline CDR1 and CDR2 sequences are SEHNR and FQNEAQ (reference sequence).

V usage is TRBV6-5 and J usage is TRBJ2-1; D not certain. V gave up 0 bases and J gave up 10 bases, with 7 bases separating them. The CDR3 covers 12 residues. Germline CDR1 reads MNHEY; CDR2 reads SVGAGI. Here the CDR3 DNA reads TGTGCCAGCAGTTACTCCTTGGCAGAGCAGTTCTTC. Its protein product is CASSYSLAEQFF.

This chain connects TRBV2 to TRBJ2-1, with TRBD1 matching 10 bases. The CDR3 has 18 residues. The V segment lost 7 bases and the J segment 4 bases; nucleotides outside the gene matches: 16. Germline CDR1 is SNHLY and CDR2 is FYNNEI. The CDR3 is CASKTGGAQSRGYNEQFF. CDR3 bases: TGTGCCAGCAAGACAGGGGGCGCTCAATCACGGGGATACAATGAGCAGTTCTTC.

V is TRBV27 and J is TRBJ1-6, with a possible D match to TRBD1 (6 bases). The CDR3 consists of 14 residues. Germline CDR1 and CDR2: MNHEY and SMNVEV (reference sequence). V was pared by 6 bases and J by 7 bases, with 13 bases between. As DNA, the CDR3 is TGTGCCAGCAGAACCGGACAGTCCAATTCACCCCTCCACTTT. Its translation is CASRTGQSNSPLHF.

The CDR3 loop is CASSRGRNTEAFF. DNA for the CDR3: TGTGCCAGCAGCCGAGGGAGGAACACTGAAGCTTTCTTT. V is TRBV18 and J is TRBJ1-1; no reliable D call. The germline V and J ends were trimmed by 8 bases and 1 base, with 11 bases remaining between them. The CDR3 has 13 residues. The germline CDR1 and CDR2 sequences are KGHSH and LQKENI.

The V call is TRBV7-8, the J call TRBJ2-1, with TRBD2 matching over 11 bases. This CDR3 region has 16 residues. From germline, CDR1 is SGHVS and CDR2 FQNEAQ. The junction had 2 bases not matched to a gene; V was cut back by 1 base and J by 3 bases. The CDR3 here is CASSLGGTSGYNEQFF. In DNA form, the CDR3 reads TGTGCCAGCAGCTTAGGGGGGACTAGCGGCTACAATGAGCAGTTCTTC.

The chain couples TRBV19 to TRBJ1-6; D possibly corresponds to TRBD1 (6 bases). The CDR3 length is 18 residues. V dropped 3 bases and J dropped 5 bases, with 20 bases sitting between them. Germline assignment: CDR1 LNHDA and CDR2 SQIVND (reference sequence). The CDR3 sequence: CASSIITQGIGDNSPLHF. The DNA of the CDR3 is TGTGCCAGTAGTATTATCACCCAGGGGATCGGCGATAATTCACCCCTCCACTTT.

This clone has a handful of counts. V is TRBV18 and J is TRBJ1-3; possible D gene TRBD1, 5 bases. Germline V gene sequence: CDR1 KGHSH, CDR2 LQKENI. This CDR3 is built from 12 residues. V shed 3 bases and J shed 8 bases, with 8 bases lying between them. The CDR3 region is CASSPRGDTIYF. The DNA of the CDR3 is TGTGCCAGCTCACCCCGGGGGGACACCATATATTTT.